The 20 T cell receptor beta chains presented below share a single source sample, sequenced in a study of OX40 agonist ivuxolimab in advanced cancers. Clones were read by immunoSEQ multiplex PCR, and TCRdb kept only the in-frame ones, dropping some. In the table there are 110,000 or so clones, approximately 90% of which are singletons. The specimen was CD4+ or CD8+ T cells sorted from blood, collected in a trial of the OX40 agonist ivuxolimab. These TCRs come from an adult with an advanced solid tumor such as melanoma, head and neck, liver or kidney cancer.

The chain has TRBV7-9 and TRBJ2-7; 11 bases map to TRBD2. The CDR3 is 17 residues long. Germline assignment: CDR1 SEHNR and CDR2 FQNEAQ (reference sequence). V lost 5 bases and J lost 5; bases outside the gene matches: 14. The CDR3 loop is CASSNLEFSGRADEQYF. The CDR3 DNA sequence: TGTGCCAGCAGCAACCTGGAGTTTAGCGGGAGGGCCGACGAGCAGTACTTC.

The rearrangement uses TRBV6-5 and TRBJ2-7, with D hard to call. The CDR3 loop spans 13 amino acids. Germline loops: CDR1 MNHEY, CDR2 SVGAGI. V shed 3 bases and J shed 7 bases, with 13 bases lying between them. CDR3 in amino acids: CASSYNLWMEQYF. CDR3 coding DNA: TGTGCCAGCAGTTATAACTTGTGGATGGAGCAGTACTTC.

The chain has TRBV5-4 and TRBJ2-1; the match to TRBD2 covers 7 bases. CDR1 and CDR2 from the germline V gene are SGHNT and YYREEE (reference sequence). The J segment lost 6 bases and the V segment lost 4 bases, leaving 13 bases of the junction unmatched. The CDR3 extends over 16 amino acids. The CDR3 nucleotides read TGTGCCAGCAGCGCGCGGAGCGGGGAGGATTTCAATGAGCAGTTCTTC. Its protein is CASSARSGEDFNEQFF.

This clone was picked up a small number of times. CDR3 protein: CAWSVNGPQHF. CDR3 nucleotides: TGTGCCTGGAGTGTAAACGGGCCCCAGCATTTT. The chain employs TRBV30 and TRBJ1-5; no definite D call. Trimming pared 0 bases from V and 9 bases from J, leaving 6 bases between. The CDR3 covers 11 residues. Germline V CDR1 and CDR2: GTSNPN, SVGIG (reference sequence).

This chain joins TRBV2 and TRBJ2-5, with 9 bases aligning to TRBD2. CDR1 and CDR2 (germline): SNHLY, FYNNEI. The CDR3 consists of 16 residues. Trimming at V came to 3 bases and at J to 7 bases, leaving 12 bases not matched to a gene. CDR3 residues: CASSENLAGTGGTQYF. As DNA, the CDR3 is TGTGCCAGCAGTGAGAATCTAGCGGGGACGGGGGGGACCCAGTACTTC.

The chain is built from TRBV18 and TRBJ2-7; no firm D call. Trimming shortened V by 3 bases and J by 9 bases, and 9 bases separated the two germline ends. The CDR3 is 11 amino acids. Per germline, CDR1 KGHSH and CDR2 LQKENI. In DNA, the CDR3 is TGTGCCAGCTCACCCGGGCTCTGGCAGTACTTC. Encoded protein: CASSPGLWQYF.

The rearrangement joins TRBV10-3 to TRBJ2-3, with D possibly matching TRBD2 (6 bases). The germline V and J ends were trimmed by 8 bases and 0 bases, with 12 bases remaining between them. The CDR3 consists of 14 residues. Germline-derived CDR1 and CDR2 are ENHRY and SYGVKD. In nucleotides, the CDR3 is TGTGCCATCCGACGAGGGACTAGCACAGATACGCAGTATTTT. Protein: CAIRRGTSTDTQYF.

The chain has TRBV9 and TRBJ2-1; 7 positions agree with TRBD2. The CDR3 length is 15 residues. Germline V gene sequence: CDR1 SGDLS, CDR2 YYNGEE. The V segment lost 1 base and the J segment 2 bases; nucleotides outside the gene matches: 3. The CDR3 region is CASSVTLATYNEQFF. CDR3 bases: TGTGCCAGCAGCGTAACACTAGCGACCTACAATGAGCAGTTCTTC.

The rearrangement uses TRBV27 and TRBJ2-1; the D is unclear. The CDR3 is 15 residues long. Germline lookup yields CDR1 MNHEY and CDR2 SMNVEV (reference sequence). The V end was cut by 5 bases, the J end by 3 bases, with 14 bases between. The CDR3 DNA sequence: TGTGCCAGCAGTATACGAGGAACGAACTACAATGAGCAGTTCTTC. Protein: CASSIRGTNYNEQFF.

The J gene is TRBJ2-3, the V gene TRBV2; D unclear. This CDR3 spans 15 amino acids. Germline V gene data show CDR1 as SNHLY and CDR2 as FYNNEI. V was clipped by 2 bases and J by 1 base, with 10 bases between them. CDR3 DNA: TGTGCCAGCAGTGAAAAGTTAGGTGGCACAGATACGCAGTATTTT. As protein: CASSEKLGGTDTQYF.

The chain couples TRBV19 to TRBJ2-3; TRBD1 is a possible D gene (6 bases). The germline V gene encodes CDR1 LNHDA and CDR2 SQIVND (reference sequence). The length of the CDR3 is 15 residues. Trimming removed 3 bases at V and 1 base at J, with 11 bases between. The chain's CDR3 is CASSIEGTRTDTQYF. For the CDR3, the DNA is TGTGCCAGTAGTATTGAGGGGACACGCACAGATACGCAGTATTTT.

CDR3 sequence reads: CASSLGGGNSNQPQHF. For the CDR3, the DNA is TGTGCCAGCAGCTTAGGCGGGGGAAATAGCAATCAGCCCCAGCATTTT. V gene TRBV7-9 combines with J gene TRBJ1-5, with D possibly being TRBD1 (5 bases). The CDR3 consists of 16 residues. In germline, CDR1 is SEHNR, CDR2 FQNEAQ (reference sequence). V lost 1 base and J 0 bases, leaving 10 bases between the germline ends.

The rearrangement joins TRBV7-2 to TRBJ2-3; the match to TRBD2 covers 11 bases. The CDR3 is made up of 17 amino acids. Germline V gene data show CDR1 as SGHTA and CDR2 as FQGNSA. Trimming removed 5 bases from V and 6 bases from J; junction bases left unmatched: 13. The CDR3, as DNA: TGTGCCAGCAGCCTGCCGAGACTAGCGGGGAGCCCCGATACGCAGTATTTT. This encodes CASSLPRLAGSPDTQYF. Supplemented by reference TRBV7-2 and TRBJ2-3, the full variable domain reads GAGVSQSPSNKVTEKGKDVELRCDPISGHTALYWYRQSLGQGLEFLIYFQGNSAPDKSGLPSDRFSAERTGGSVSTLTIQRTQQEDSAVYLCASSLPRLAGSPDTQYFGPGTRLTVL.

The V and J genes are TRBV10-1 and TRBJ2-5; 10 nucleotides match TRBD2. The V gene end was trimmed by 5 bases and the J gene end by 4 bases; junction bases not matched to a gene: 10. CDR1 and CDR2 (germline): WNHNN, SYGVQD (reference sequence). There are 16 residues in the CDR3. The CDR3 sequence: CASSPSAGGLGETQYF. The CDR3 nucleotides read TGCGCCAGCAGTCCCTCAGCGGGGGGGCTCGGAGAGACCCAGTACTTC.

The chain employs TRBV5-1 and TRBJ2-7, with 7 bases that match TRBD1. The CDR3 has 13 amino acids. Germline lookup yields CDR1 SGHRS and CDR2 YFSETQ. The V and J ends lost 3 bases and 6 bases, in that order; junction bases with no gene match: 6. CDR3 coding DNA: TGCGCCAGCAGCTCACAGGGGAGCGGCGAGCAGTACTTC. Translated: CASSSQGSGEQYF.

The DNA of the CDR3 is TGTGCCAGCAGAACCGACAGGGGCCCCAATCAGCCCCAGCATTTT. The encoded protein is CASRTDRGPNQPQHF. The genes are TRBV6-6 and TRBJ1-5; 8 positions match TRBD1. Looked up from germline, CDR1 is MNHNY and CDR2 is SVGAGI (reference sequence). Losses at the gene ends were 6 bases for V and 3 bases for J; bases not matched to a gene: 7. The CDR3 has 15 residues.

The gene calls are TRBV4-2 and TRBJ2-3; TRBD2 matches at 14 bases. J lost 5 bases, V lost 6 bases, and 13 bases had no gene match. The CDR3 contains 18 residues. In germline, CDR1 is LGHNA, CDR2 YNFKEQ. The CDR3 region is CASSSGTSGSFGGDTQYF. In DNA form, the CDR3 reads TGTGCCAGCAGTTCGGGGACTAGCGGGAGCTTCGGGGGAGATACGCAGTATTTT.

CDR3 bases: TGCGCCAGCACCCGGGGTTTCTATGGCTACACCTTC. Protein: CASTRGFYGYTF. The chain recombines TRBV10-1 with TRBJ1-2; D ambiguous. Germline lookup yields CDR1 WNHNN and CDR2 SYGVQD (reference sequence). The V gene lost 7 bases and the J gene lost 4 bases, with 10 bases spanning the gap. The CDR3 length is 12 residues.

The chain joins TRBV19 to TRBJ1-1; D remains unclear. The CDR3 consists of 14 residues. With 2 bases removed from V and 0 bases from J, the gap between germline ends came to 7 bases. CDR1 and CDR2 (germline): LNHDA, SQIVND (reference sequence). Here the CDR3 reads CASSIKSLNTEAFF. Here the CDR3 DNA reads TGTGCCAGTAGTATAAAGAGTTTGAACACTGAAGCTTTCTTT.

The chain carries TRBV5-8 and TRBJ2-7; D remains ambiguous. The CDR3 totals 13 residues. V lost 0 bases and J lost 3, with 7 bases in between. Looked up from germline, CDR1 is SGHTS and CDR2 is YDEGEE. In DNA, the CDR3 is TGTGCCAGCAGCTTGGTGCAGTTCTACGAGCAGTACTTC. Translated, it gives CASSLVQFYEQYF.